This entry lists 20 T cell receptor beta chains sequenced from one sample in a study of blood T cells in healthy people across ages. Next came a second PCR, run for about 6 to 11 cycles, which used a sample-barcoded 5' primer along with a J-beta primer mix. One entry per CDR3 protein results from TCRdb running MiXCR on the 5' RACE reads. The sample comprises approximately 900,000 distinct CDR3 sequences, roughly 43% of which are singletons, and around 15% rests with the top ten. Sample: blood. The receptors stem from a young man in good health.

The sample holds a few counts of this clonotype. The chain employs TRBV5-1 and TRBJ2-7; D is unclear. Germline V lookup: CDR1 SGHRS, CDR2 YFSETQ. V dropped 4 bases and J dropped 0 bases, with 17 bases sitting between them. CDR3 length: 16 amino acids. The chain's CDR3 is CASSPQAHTSSYEQYF. CDR3 DNA sequence: TGCGCCAGCAGCCCCCAGGCGCACACAAGCTCCTACGAGCAGTACTTC.

The sample holds a few counts of this clonotype. The DNA for the CDR3 is TGTGCCAGCAGTAAAACGTCCGGATACACTGAAGCTTTCTTT. Translating gives CASSKTSGYTEAFF. J is TRBJ1-1 and V is TRBV2, with unresolved D. The CDR3 covers 14 residues. Germline CDR1 reads SNHLY; CDR2 reads FYNNEI. Deletions cut 5 bases from V and 3 bases from J, with 13 bases between.

This clonotype was counted a few times. The chain has TRBV5-1 and TRBJ1-2, with a possible D match to TRBD1 (6 bases). The CDR3 has 13 residues. V gave up 6 bases and J gave up 6 bases, with 15 bases separating them. Germline assignment: CDR1 SGHRS and CDR2 YFSETQ. The CDR3 nucleotides read TGCGCCAGCACCGTAAGGGGGACGGATGGCTACACCTTC. Residues: CASTVRGTDGYTF.

In its sample, this clonotype was seen a few times. The V and J genes are TRBV7-2 and TRBJ2-6; TRBD1 matches 8 bases. After removal of 8 bases from V and 2 bases from J, the junction contained 5 bases not matched to a gene. CDR1 and CDR2 (germline): SGHTA, FQGNSA. The CDR3 has 15 amino acids. The CDR3 loop is CASSSDRAGANVLTF. The CDR3, as DNA: TGTGCCAGCTCATCGGACAGGGCTGGGGCCAACGTCCTGACTTTC.

V gene TRBV25-1 combines with J gene TRBJ1-2, with TRBD1 as a possible D gene (5 bases). From germline, CDR1 is MGHDK and CDR2 SYGVNS. The V and J ends lost 8 bases and 2 bases respectively, with 15 bases between them. The CDR3 is 14 amino acids. CDR3 nucleotides: TGTGCCAGCGCCCCGGCAGGGCCGAACTATGGCTACACCTTC. It codes for CASAPAGPNYGYTF.

The chain is built from TRBV7-2 and TRBJ1-1; D not resolved. The CDR3 contains 13 residues. V was trimmed by 3 bases and J by 11 bases, leaving 16 bases between them. CDR1 SGHTA and CDR2 FQGNSA come from the germline V gene. CDR3 protein: CASSLPPRRWAFF. The CDR3 coding sequence is TGTGCCAGCAGCTTGCCCCCAAGAAGGTGGGCTTTCTTT.

V is TRBV7-2 and J is TRBJ2-4; possible D gene TRBD1, 6 bases. The end of the DNA aligns better with TRBJ2-5, so the J call may be wrong. Germline CDR1 is SGHTA and CDR2 is FQGNSA. The CDR3 consists of 14 residues. CDR3 loop: CASSSLQGQETQYF. The CDR3 DNA reads as TGTGCCAGCAGCTCACTCCAGGGGCAAGAGACCCAGTACTTC.

The chain is built from TRBV13 and TRBJ1-2, with D possibly TRBD1 on 5 matching bases. CDR3 length: 15 residues. V was clipped by 5 bases and J by 5 bases, with 18 bases between them. Germline assignment: CDR1 PRHDT and CDR2 FYEKMQ (reference sequence). CDR3 loop: CASSQRRGQQYGYTF. CDR3 DNA: TGTGCCAGCAGCCAACGAAGGGGCCAACAGTATGGCTACACCTTC.

This chain connects TRBV4-1 to TRBJ1-4, with 10 bases identical to TRBD1. The CDR3 extends over 13 amino acids. The V gene's germline CDR1 is MGHRA and CDR2 YSYEKL. The V segment lost 6 bases and the J segment 5 bases; nucleotides outside the gene matches: 0. CDR3 region: CASRGQGNEKLFF. CDR3 DNA: TGCGCCAGCAGGGGACAGGGGAATGAAAAACTGTTTTTT.

The chain recombines TRBV27 with TRBJ2-7, with 8 bases that match TRBD1. The ends lost 4 bases at V and 3 bases at J; junction bases unmatched: 8. This CDR3 is 15 amino acids long. CDR1 MNHEY and CDR2 SMNVEV come from the germline V gene (reference sequence). CDR3 residues: CASSSKGQVHYEQYF. The CDR3, as DNA: TGTGCCAGCAGTTCTAAGGGACAGGTTCACTACGAGCAGTACTTC.

The chain recombines TRBV29-1 with TRBJ1-1, with D possibly TRBD1 on 5 matching bases. Deletions cut 4 bases from V and 1 base from J, with 10 bases between. From germline, CDR1 is SQVTM and CDR2 ANQGSEA. The CDR3 length is 13 residues. This CDR3 is CSVVRQQNTEAFF. The CDR3 bases are TGCAGCGTTGTTCGACAGCAGAACACTGAAGCTTTCTTT.

The rearrangement joins TRBV21-1 to TRBJ2-5. TRBV21-1 is tagged as a pseudogene. The CDR3 spans 13 residues. The chain's CDR3 is CASSAGVQETQYF. CDR3 DNA sequence: TGTGCCAGCAGCGCCGGGGTACAAGAGACCCAGTACTTC.

The chain joins TRBV12-3 or TRBV12-4 to TRBJ2-5, with 7 bases identical to TRBD2. V gave up 3 bases and J gave up 13 bases; unmatched junction bases: 8. This CDR3 has 12 residues. In DNA, the CDR3 is TGTGCCAGCAGTTTTTCCCGGGGGGAAGTGTACTTC. Translating gives CASSFSRGEVYF.

The chain recombines TRBV5-6 with TRBJ2-7; 8 positions match TRBD1. Trimming at V came to 2 bases and at J to 2 bases, leaving 6 bases not matched to a gene. The CDR3 consists of 15 residues. Germline assignment: CDR1 SGHDT and CDR2 YYEEEE. CDR3 protein: CASSFVLQGAYEQYF. In DNA, the CDR3 is TGTGCCAGCAGCTTCGTGTTACAGGGGGCCTACGAGCAGTACTTC.

The chain carries TRBV7-2 and TRBJ2-1, with D possibly matching TRBD2 (5 bases). This CDR3 has 16 residues. Germline CDR1 and CDR2: SGHTA and FQGNSA. V lost 5 bases and J lost 7, with 21 bases in between. CDR3 DNA sequence: TGTGCCAGCAGCCAACCCCACCGGACTGCCGGTAATGAGCAGTTCTTC. Protein sequence: CASSQPHRTAGNEQFF.

The genes are TRBV27 and TRBJ2-5, with D perhaps matching TRBD1 or TRBD2 (5 bases each). CDR3 length: 13 residues. Trimming pared 8 bases from V and 10 bases from J, leaving 20 bases between. Germline CDR1 is MNHEY and CDR2 is SMNVEV (reference sequence). The CDR3, as DNA: TGTGCCAGCGGCCCGGGGATTGGGGGAAACCAGTACTTC. Translating gives CASGPGIGGNQYF.

The rearrangement joins TRBV11-2 to TRBJ2-3; 8 bases map to TRBD1. CDR1 is SGHAT and CDR2 is FQNNGV in the germline V gene. This CDR3 comprises 13 residues. Written as DNA, the CDR3 is TGTACCTGCAGCTTGGGGACAGGCGTACATGGGTATTTT. This translates into CTCSLGTGVHGYF.

V and J are TRBV7-9 and TRBJ2-3, with no clear D. CDR1 is SEHNR, CDR2 FQNEAQ, per germline (reference sequence). The CDR3 is 12 amino acids. V dropped 4 bases and J dropped 5 bases, with 7 bases sitting between them. In DNA, the CDR3 is TGTGCCAGCAGCTCGATTGGAGATACGCAGTATTTT. Encoded protein: CASSSIGDTQYF.

The gene calls are TRBV6-5 and TRBJ1-5, with D possibly TRBD1 on 5 matching bases. Germline V CDR1 and CDR2: MNHEY, SVGAGI. V lost 6 bases, J lost 5 bases, and 11 bases lay in between. This CDR3 is 13 amino acids long. CDR3 nucleotides: TGTGCCAGCAGGATGACAGAGGATCAGCCCCAGCATTTT. Protein sequence: CASRMTEDQPQHF.

This clonotype showed up just a few times. This rearrangement joins TRBV5-1 to TRBJ2-3; a weak D match, TRBD1 (5 bases). Trimming shortened V by 2 bases and J by 6 bases, and 13 bases separated the two germline ends. Germline CDR1 is SGHRS and CDR2 is YFSETQ. This CDR3 has 14 amino acids. The CDR3 spells CASSFQGRADTQYF. In nucleotides, the CDR3 is TGCGCCAGCAGCTTCCAGGGTAGAGCGGATACGCAGTATTTT.